The following is a TCR beta chain sequence with its context. A Seattle source enrolled patients during active infection and followed them longitudinally. This entry comes from a study of blood T cell repertoires in COVID-19. Original data processing: Amplification from reference gene primers served as the basis for estimated nucleated cell counts. Assay used: immunoSEQ multiplex PCR; TCRdb lists only in-frame clones, some missing. D and trimming were read from the DNA, whereas the V and J calls and clone size are those reported in that table. The table includes 75,000 to 90,000 clones, roughly 80% detected once. The source material was peripheral blood. This receptor was taken from a man aged 60 to 69 with COVID-19, enrolled during active disease.

Here the CDR3 DNA reads TGTGCCAGCAGACTAGCGGGAGCGAACACCGGGGAGCTGTTTTTT. The encoded protein is CASRLAGANTGELFF. The chain employs TRBV27 and TRBJ2-2; 11 positions agree with TRBD2. The V and J ends lost 6 bases and 0 bases, in that order; junction bases with no gene match: 0. Germline V gene sequence: CDR1 MNHEY, CDR2 SMNVEV (reference sequence). CDR3 size: 15 residues.